This T cell receptor (beta chain) was sequenced during a study of Ad26.COV2.S vaccination and SARS-CoV-2 variants (dated by TCRdb to the early 2020s). Describing the broader study: Vaccine-arm donors were drawn from COV1001, a multicentre, randomized, double-blind, placebo-controlled phase I-IIa trial of Ad26.COV2.S in healthy adults. Ad26.COV2.S was given intramuscularly at 5x10^10 or 1x10^11 viral particles, as a single shot or as two shots 56 days apart. Sequencing of the TCRbeta repertoire served to evaluate the specificity and breadth of SARS-CoV-2-reactive T cell receptors following Ad26.COV2.S vaccination. The TCR-sequenced set comprised around 30 samples: about 19 Ad26.COV2.S vaccine recipients, 5 placebo recipients and 8 SARS-CoV-2 convalescent individuals. Participants in the trial were split at random into five groups of five each, receiving low-dose or high-dose Ad26.COV2.S once or twice, or else placebo on both occasions. Blinding of investigators to trial group allocation was maintained during experiments and outcome assessment.

Study-wide conclusions, independent of this receptor: The study was not powered for comparison of responses between vaccine doses or regimens. According to the authors, total T cell responses may have been underestimated by the TCR breadth and depth analyses. Comparable non-spike TCR breadth was observed between vaccine and placebo recipients, consistent with only spike being contained in the vaccine. Higher spike-specific TCR breadth was observed in Ad26.COV2.S recipients than in placebo recipients (P = 0.0014). Substantial breadth of spike-specific CD8+ and CD4+ T cell responses was reported after vaccination.

The CDR1 and CDR2 encoded by the germline V gene (reference sequence) are LNHNV and YYDKDF. Deletion took 0 bases off V and 0 bases off J, with a span of 9 bases between the germline ends. The CDR3, cysteine through phenylalanine, is 17 amino acids long. Here the CDR3 DNA is all that survives: 51 bases in frame from base 1. Explained via the paper, the treatment or condition label denotes: around 19 received Ad26.COV2.S at low or high dose, single or two shots; roughly five received placebo; per-sample allocation not given. For vaccine and placebo recipients, the sequenced repertoires came from samples collected on day 63 after the first injection. In Cohort 1b, 25 adults aged 18-55 years were enrolled at a single site in Boston, USA, between 29 July and 7 August 2020. Ad26.COV2.S was a replication-incompetent adenovirus type 26 vector expressing a prefusion-stabilized SARS-CoV-2 spike protein from the original Wuhan strain.

The immunoSEQ Assay was the method used to sequence TCRbeta CDR3 regions. After extraction, genomic DNA underwent amplification by bias-controlled multiplex PCR, followed by high-throughput sequencing. Per the source publication's procedure: To quantify the absolute abundance of each unique TCRbeta CDR3 region, sequences were collapsed and filtered. T cell fraction was estimated by normalizing TCRbeta template counts to usable DNA, with usable DNA measured through amplification of reference genes found in all nucleated cells. Repertoire TCRs were annotated as SARS-CoV-2-specific when V gene, CDR3 amino acid sequence and J gene were exactly matched to a known reactive TCR set. The reference SARS-CoV-2 TCR set came from MIRA and was filtered for enrichment in COVID-19-positive ImmuneCODE repertoires, removing public or cross-reactive TCRs. Using the MIRA antigens, annotated TCRs were further analysed by specific ORF or by position within an ORF. Depth was the summed frequency of annotated unique rearrangements, while breadth was defined as annotated unique rearrangements over total unique productive rearrangements. Group comparisons of TCR breadth used two-sided Wilcoxon rank-sum tests. Not all clones reach the TCRdb copy of this immuneACCESS table, which keeps in-frame sequences only. Checked studies attribute under half of the gap to unresolved V genes and leave the rest unexplained. Clone size and the V and J calls come from that table; the DNA yielded D and trimming. This sample holds roughly 400,000 clones; 90% were observed only once. Together, the top ten hold about 4.1% of the sample.

On this clone itself: There is no known antigen for this receptor. The sample holds no much larger clone one base away, and base qualities are not on file.

The V and J genes are TRBV15 and TRBJ2-6, with the D gene call left open. Sequencing was performed on peripheral blood, taken in a trial of Ad26.COV2.S vaccine versus placebo. The receptor was derived from a person between 18 and 65 years old who received the Ad26.COV2.S COVID-19 vaccine or a placebo. The base sequence is TGTGCCACCAGCAGAGACAGGCCACTCTCTGGGGCCAACGTCCTGACTTTC. Its product reads: CATSRDRPLSGANVLTF.